The 7 T cell receptor beta chains presented below share a single source sample, sequenced in a study of blood T cell repertoires in COVID-19. Libraries were prepared by immunoSEQ multiplex PCR; TCRdb keeps only in-frame clonotypes and omits some of them. Found here are over 95,000 clones, more than 80% of them singletons; the top ten hold more than 9%. The sequencing sample was made of peripheral blood. These receptors came from a human donor in a cohort sampled during active COVID-19.

The rearrangement links TRBV5-1 to TRBJ1-1; tentatively, D is TRBD1 (5 bases). Germline lookup yields CDR1 SGHRS and CDR2 YFSETQ. The ends were cut back, 1 base at V and 4 bases at J, with 14 bases in the middle. The CDR3 runs 15 residues. The CDR3 nucleotides are TGCGCCAGCAGCTTGCTTGGGGGAGGTGGCACTGAAGCTTTCTTT. Its protein product is CASSLLGGGGTEAFF.

The chain carries TRBV2 and TRBJ1-2, with 9 bases matching TRBD1. V was clipped by 6 bases and J by 5 bases; unmatched bases: 4. The CDR3 totals 13 residues. Germline assignment: CDR1 SNHLY and CDR2 FYNNEI. The CDR3 bases are TGTGCCAGCAGAGCCGGGACAGGGTATGGCTACACCTTC. Protein: CASRAGTGYGYTF.

The chain joins TRBV27 to TRBJ2-1; 9 positions agree with TRBD1. Germline V CDR1 and CDR2: MNHEY, SMNVEV (reference sequence). CDR3 size: 14 residues. The V and J ends lost 5 bases and 8 bases, in that order; junction bases with no gene match: 7. CDR3 bases: TGTGCCAGCAGTGCTCGCCGGGACAGGGATGAGCAGTTCTTC. As protein: CASSARRDRDEQFF.

This clone appeared a few times. The V gene is TRBV20-1, the J gene TRBJ1-5; tentative D call: TRBD1 (5 bases). This CDR3 comprises 14 residues. Germline V lookup: CDR1 DFQATT, CDR2 SNEGSKA (reference sequence). V lost 3 bases, J lost 8 bases, and 17 bases lay in between. CDR3 loop: CSASKPRGFEPQHF. CDR3 in DNA: TGCAGTGCTAGTAAGCCCCGGGGGTTTGAGCCCCAGCATTTT.

The genes are TRBV11-2 and TRBJ1-1, with 7 bases matching TRBD1. The J segment lost 1 base and the V segment lost 5 bases, leaving 7 bases of the junction unmatched. This CDR3 is built from 15 residues. Germline-derived CDR1 and CDR2 are SGHAT and FQNNGV. The CDR3 DNA reads as TGTGCCAGCAGCCCGAGGACAGGCGGGAACACTGAAGCTTTCTTT. Translating it yields CASSPRTGGNTEAFF.

This sequence joins TRBV7-6 and TRBJ1-4; a weak D match, TRBD1 (6 bases). Germline CDR1 and CDR2: SGHVS and FNYEAQ. The CDR3 runs to 14 residues. With 2 bases removed from V and 4 bases from J, the gap between germline ends came to 8 bases. The CDR3 bases are TGTGCCAGCAGCTTAAGACAGGATAATGAAAAACTGTTTTTT. It specifies CASSLRQDNEKLFF.

The CDR3 spells CASSSKRWLGLGETQYF. Here the CDR3 DNA reads TGTGCCAGCAGCTCCAAACGGTGGCTGGGGCTAGGAGAGACCCAGTACTTC. The chain is built from TRBV7-8 and TRBJ2-5; D possibly corresponds to TRBD1 (5 bases). V was clipped by 4 bases and J by 4 bases, with 22 bases between them. Germline CDR1 SGHVS, CDR2 FQNEAQ. CDR3 length: 17 amino acids.